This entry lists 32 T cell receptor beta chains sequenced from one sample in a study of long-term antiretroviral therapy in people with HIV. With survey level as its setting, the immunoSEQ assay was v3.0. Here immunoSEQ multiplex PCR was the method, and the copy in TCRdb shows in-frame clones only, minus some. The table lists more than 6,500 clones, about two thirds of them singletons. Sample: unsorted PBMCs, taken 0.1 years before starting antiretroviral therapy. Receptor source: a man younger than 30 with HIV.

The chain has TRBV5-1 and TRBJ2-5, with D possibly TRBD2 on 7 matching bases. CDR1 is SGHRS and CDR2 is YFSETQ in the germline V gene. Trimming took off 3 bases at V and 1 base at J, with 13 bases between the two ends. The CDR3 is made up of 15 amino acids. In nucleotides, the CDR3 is TGCGCCAGCAGCTGGGAGGGGGGAAGCCAAGAGACCCAGTACTTC. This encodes CASSWEGGSQETQYF.

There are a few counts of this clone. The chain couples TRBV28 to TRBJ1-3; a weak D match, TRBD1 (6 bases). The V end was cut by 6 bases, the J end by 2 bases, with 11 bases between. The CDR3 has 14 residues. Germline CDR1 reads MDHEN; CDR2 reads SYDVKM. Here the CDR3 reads CASRQGLTGNTIYF. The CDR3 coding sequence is TGTGCCAGCAGGCAGGGGCTGACTGGAAACACCATATATTTT.

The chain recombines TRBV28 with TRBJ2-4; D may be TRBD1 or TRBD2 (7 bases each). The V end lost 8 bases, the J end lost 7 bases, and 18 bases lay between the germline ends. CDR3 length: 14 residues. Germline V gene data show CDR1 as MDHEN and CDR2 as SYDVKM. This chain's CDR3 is CASQGGAGRNIQYF. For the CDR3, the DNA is TGTGCCAGCCAGGGGGGGGCAGGAAGGAACATTCAGTACTTC.

The CDR3 loop is CASSLSTGGWTGELFF. CDR3 DNA: TGTGCCAGCAGCCTCTCGACAGGGGGTTGGACCGGGGAGCTGTTTTTT. The chain has TRBV5-8 and TRBJ2-2, with TRBD1 matching over 9 bases. Germline lookup yields CDR1 SGHTS and CDR2 YDEGEE. Unmatched junction bases numbered 9, after V lost 4 bases and J lost 5 bases. CDR3 length: 16 amino acids. The full variable domain, with the rest looked up from reference TRBV5-8 and TRBJ2-2, is EAGVTQSPTHLIKTRGQQATLRCSPISGHTSVYWYQQALGLGLQFLLWYDEGEERNRGNFPPRFSGRQFPNYSSELNVNALELEDSALYLCASSLSTGGWTGELFFGEGSRLTVL.

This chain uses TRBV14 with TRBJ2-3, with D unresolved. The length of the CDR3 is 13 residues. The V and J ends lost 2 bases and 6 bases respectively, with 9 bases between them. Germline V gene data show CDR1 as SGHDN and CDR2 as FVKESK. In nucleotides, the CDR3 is TGTGCCAGCAGCCAATCCGGCTACGATACGCAGTATTTT. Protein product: CASSQSGYDTQYF.

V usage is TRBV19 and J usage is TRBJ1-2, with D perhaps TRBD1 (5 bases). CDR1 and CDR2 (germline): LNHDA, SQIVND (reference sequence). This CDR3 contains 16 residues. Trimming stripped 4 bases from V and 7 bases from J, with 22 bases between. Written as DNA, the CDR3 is TGTGCCAGTAGTACCCCCATTTGGGGGGAGCGGCGTGGCTACACCTTC. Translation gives CASSTPIWGERRGYTF.

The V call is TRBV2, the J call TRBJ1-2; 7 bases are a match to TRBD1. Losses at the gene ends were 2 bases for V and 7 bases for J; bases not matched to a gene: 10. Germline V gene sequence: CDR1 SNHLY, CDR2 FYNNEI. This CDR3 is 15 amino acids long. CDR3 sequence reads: CASSELSGQKGGYTF. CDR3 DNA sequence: TGTGCCAGCAGTGAACTTTCGGGACAGAAGGGTGGCTACACCTTC.

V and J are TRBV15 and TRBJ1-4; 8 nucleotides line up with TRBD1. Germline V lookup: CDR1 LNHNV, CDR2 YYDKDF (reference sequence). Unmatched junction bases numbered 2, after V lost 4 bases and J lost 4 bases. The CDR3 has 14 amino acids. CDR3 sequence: CATSMGQVNEKLFF. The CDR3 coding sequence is TGTGCCACCAGCATGGGACAGGTTAATGAAAAACTGTTTTTT.

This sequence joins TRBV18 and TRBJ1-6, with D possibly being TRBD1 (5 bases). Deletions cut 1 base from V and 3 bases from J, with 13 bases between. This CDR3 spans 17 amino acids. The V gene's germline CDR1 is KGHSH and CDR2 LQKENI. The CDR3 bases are TGTGCCAGCTCACCACGGCCAGGGACGGACTATAATTCACCCCTCCACTTT. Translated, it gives CASSPRPGTDYNSPLHF. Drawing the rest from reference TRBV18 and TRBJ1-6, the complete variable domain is NAGVMQNPRHLVRRRGQEARLRCSPMKGHSHVYWYRQLPEEGLKFMVYLQKENIIDESGMPKERFSAEFPKEGPSILRIQQVVRGDSAAYFCASSPRPGTDYNSPLHFGNGTRLTVT.

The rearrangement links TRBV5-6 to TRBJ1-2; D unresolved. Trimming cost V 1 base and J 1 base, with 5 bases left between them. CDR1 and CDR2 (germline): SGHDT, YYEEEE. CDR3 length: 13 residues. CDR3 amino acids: CASSLMSNYGYTF. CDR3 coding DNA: TGTGCCAGCAGCTTGATGAGTAACTATGGCTACACCTTC.

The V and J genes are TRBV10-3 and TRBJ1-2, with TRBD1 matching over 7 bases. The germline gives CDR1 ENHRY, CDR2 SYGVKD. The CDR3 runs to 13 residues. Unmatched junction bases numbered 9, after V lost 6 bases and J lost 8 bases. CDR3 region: CAISADRVRGYTF. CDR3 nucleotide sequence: TGTGCCATCAGCGCTGACAGGGTAAGAGGCTACACCTTC.

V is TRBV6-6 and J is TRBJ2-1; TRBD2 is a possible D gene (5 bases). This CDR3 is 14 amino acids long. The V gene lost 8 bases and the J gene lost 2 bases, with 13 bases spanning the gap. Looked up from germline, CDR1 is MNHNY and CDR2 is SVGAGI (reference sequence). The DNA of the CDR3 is TGTGCCAGCCGCGACCGGGGTACCTACAATGAGCAGTTCTTC. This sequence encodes CASRDRGTYNEQFF.

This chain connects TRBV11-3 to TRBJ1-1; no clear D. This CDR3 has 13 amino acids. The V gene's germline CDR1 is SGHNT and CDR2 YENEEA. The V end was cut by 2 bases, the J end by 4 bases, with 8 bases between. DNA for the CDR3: TGTGCCAGCAGCTTATCGAGGGCCACTGAAGCTTTCTTT. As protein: CASSLSRATEAFF.

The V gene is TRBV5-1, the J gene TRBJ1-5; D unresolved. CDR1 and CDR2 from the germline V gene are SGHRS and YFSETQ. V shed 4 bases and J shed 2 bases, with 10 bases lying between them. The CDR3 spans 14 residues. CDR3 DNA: TGCGCCAGCAGCGATTCAGGTGGCAATCAGCCCCAGCATTTT. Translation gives CASSDSGGNQPQHF.

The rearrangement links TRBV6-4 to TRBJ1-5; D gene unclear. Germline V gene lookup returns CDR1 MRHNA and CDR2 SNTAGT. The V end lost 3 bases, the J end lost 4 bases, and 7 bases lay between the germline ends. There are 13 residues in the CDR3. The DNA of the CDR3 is TGTGCCAGCAGTGATCGAGAAAATCAGCCCCAGCATTTT. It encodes CASSDRENQPQHF.

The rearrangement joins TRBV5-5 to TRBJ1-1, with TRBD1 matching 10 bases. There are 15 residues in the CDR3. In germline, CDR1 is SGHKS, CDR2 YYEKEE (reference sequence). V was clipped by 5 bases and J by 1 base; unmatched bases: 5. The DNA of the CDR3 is TGTGCCAGCAGTTGGACAGGGGGTAGGAACACTGAAGCTTTCTTT. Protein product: CASSWTGGRNTEAFF. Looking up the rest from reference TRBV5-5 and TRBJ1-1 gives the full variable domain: DAGVTQSPTHLIKTRGQQVTLRCSPISGHKSVSWYQQVLGQGPQFIFQYYEKEERGRGNFPDRFSARQFPNYSSELNVNALLLGDSALYLCASSWTGGRNTEAFFGQGTRLTVV.

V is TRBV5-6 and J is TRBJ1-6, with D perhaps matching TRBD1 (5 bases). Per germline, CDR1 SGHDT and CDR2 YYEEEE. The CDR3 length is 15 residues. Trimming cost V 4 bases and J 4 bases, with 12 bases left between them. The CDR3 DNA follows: TGTGCCAGCAGCCCGAGCGGGGGTTATAATTCACCCCTCCACTTT. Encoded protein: CASSPSGGYNSPLHF.

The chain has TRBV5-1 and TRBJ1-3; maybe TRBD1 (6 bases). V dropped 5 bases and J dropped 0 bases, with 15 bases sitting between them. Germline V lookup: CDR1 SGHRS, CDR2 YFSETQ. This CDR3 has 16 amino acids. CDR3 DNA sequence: TGCGCCAGCAGTTCACAGGGTACCCTCTCTGGAAACACCATATATTTT. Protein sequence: CASSSQGTLSGNTIYF.

The CDR3 protein is CASSLSTGIGEAFF. As DNA, the CDR3 is TGTGCCAGCAGTTTATCCACAGGGATAGGTGAAGCTTTCTTT. V is TRBV28 and J is TRBJ1-1; TRBD1 is a possible D gene (6 bases). Germline V lookup: CDR1 MDHEN, CDR2 SYDVKM. With 1 base removed from V and 7 bases from J, the gap between germline ends came to 13 bases. This CDR3 is 14 amino acids long.

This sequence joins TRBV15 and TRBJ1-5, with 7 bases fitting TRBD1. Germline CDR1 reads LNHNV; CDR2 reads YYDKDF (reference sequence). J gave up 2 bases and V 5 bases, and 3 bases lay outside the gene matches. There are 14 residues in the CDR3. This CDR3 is CATSGTAGNQPQHF. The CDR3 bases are TGTGCCACCAGCGGGACAGCAGGCAATCAGCCCCAGCATTTT.

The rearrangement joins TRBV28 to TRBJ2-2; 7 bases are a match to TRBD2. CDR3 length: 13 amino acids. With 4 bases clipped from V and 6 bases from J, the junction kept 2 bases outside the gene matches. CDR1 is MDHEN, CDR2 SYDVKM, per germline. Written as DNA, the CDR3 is TGTGCCAGCAGTTCGCGGGGGTCCGGGGAGCTGTTTTTT. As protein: CASSSRGSGELFF.

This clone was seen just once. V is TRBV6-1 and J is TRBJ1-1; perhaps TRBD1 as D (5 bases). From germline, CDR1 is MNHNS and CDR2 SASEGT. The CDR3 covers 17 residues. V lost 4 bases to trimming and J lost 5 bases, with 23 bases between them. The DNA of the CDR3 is TGTGCCAGCAGTGCCCTGTCGTCCGGGGCCACGGCAACTGAAGCTTTCTTT. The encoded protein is CASSALSSGATATEAFF.

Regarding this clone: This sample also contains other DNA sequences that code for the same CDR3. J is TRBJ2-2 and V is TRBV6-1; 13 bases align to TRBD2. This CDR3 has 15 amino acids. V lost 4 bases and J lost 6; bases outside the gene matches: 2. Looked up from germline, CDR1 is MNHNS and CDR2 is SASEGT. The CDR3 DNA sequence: TGTGCCAGCAGTGGAACTAGCGGGGGGGCCGGGGAGCTGTTTTTT. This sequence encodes CASSGTSGGAGELFF.

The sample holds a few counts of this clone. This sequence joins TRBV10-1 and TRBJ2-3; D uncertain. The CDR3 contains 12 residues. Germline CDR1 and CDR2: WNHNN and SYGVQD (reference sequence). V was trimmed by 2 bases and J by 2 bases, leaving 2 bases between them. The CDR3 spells CASSETTDTQYF. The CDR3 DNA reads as TGCGCCAGCAGTGAGACCACAGATACGCAGTATTTT.

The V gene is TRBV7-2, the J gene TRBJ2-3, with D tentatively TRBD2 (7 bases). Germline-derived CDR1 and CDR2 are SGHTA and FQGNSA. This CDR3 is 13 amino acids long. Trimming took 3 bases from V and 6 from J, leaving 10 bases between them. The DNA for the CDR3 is TGTGCCAGCAGCTTTGCGGGGGCGGATACGCAGTATTTT. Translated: CASSFAGADTQYF. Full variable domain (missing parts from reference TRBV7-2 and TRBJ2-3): GAGVSQSPSNKVTEKGKDVELRCDPISGHTALYWYRQSLGQGLEFLIYFQGNSAPDKSGLPSDRFSAERTGGSVSTLTIQRTQQEDSAVYLCASSFAGADTQYFGPGTRLTVL.

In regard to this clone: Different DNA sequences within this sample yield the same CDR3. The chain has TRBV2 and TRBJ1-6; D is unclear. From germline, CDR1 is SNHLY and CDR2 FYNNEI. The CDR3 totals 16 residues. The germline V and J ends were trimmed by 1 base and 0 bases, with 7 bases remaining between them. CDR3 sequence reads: CASSEDTRSYNSPLHF. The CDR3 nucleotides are TGTGCCAGCAGTGAAGATACGCGCTCCTATAATTCACCCCTCCACTTT.

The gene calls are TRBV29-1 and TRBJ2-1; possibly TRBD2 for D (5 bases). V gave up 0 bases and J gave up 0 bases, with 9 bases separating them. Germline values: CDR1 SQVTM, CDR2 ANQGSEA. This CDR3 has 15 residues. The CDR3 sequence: CSVEDLASSYNEQFF. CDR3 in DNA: TGCAGCGTTGAAGATCTAGCTAGCTCCTACAATGAGCAGTTCTTC.

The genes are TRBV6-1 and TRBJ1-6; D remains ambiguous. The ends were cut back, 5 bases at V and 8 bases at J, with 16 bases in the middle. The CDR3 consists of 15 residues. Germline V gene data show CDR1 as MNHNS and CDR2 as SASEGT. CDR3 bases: TGTGCCAGCAGTACCCGATTTCTAAGGGATTCACCCCTCCACTTT. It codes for CASSTRFLRDSPLHF.

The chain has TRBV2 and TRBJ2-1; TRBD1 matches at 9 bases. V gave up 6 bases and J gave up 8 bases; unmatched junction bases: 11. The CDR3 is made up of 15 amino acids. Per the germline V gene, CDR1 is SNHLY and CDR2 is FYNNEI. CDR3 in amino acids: CASRERTGVSDEQFF. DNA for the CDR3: TGTGCCAGCAGAGAAAGGACAGGGGTTTCCGATGAGCAGTTCTTC.

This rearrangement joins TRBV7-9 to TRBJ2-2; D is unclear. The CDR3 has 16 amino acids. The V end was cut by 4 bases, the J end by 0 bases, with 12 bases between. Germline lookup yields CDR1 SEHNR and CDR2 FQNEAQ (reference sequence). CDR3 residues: CASSSPPGSNTGELFF. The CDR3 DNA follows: TGTGCCAGCAGCTCTCCCCCCGGGTCGAACACCGGGGAGCTGTTTTTT.

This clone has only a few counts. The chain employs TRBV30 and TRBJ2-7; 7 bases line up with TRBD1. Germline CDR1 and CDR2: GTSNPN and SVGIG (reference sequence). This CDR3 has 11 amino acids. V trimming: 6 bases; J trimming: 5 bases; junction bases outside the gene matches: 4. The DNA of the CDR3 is TGTGCCTGCCGACAGGGACACGAGCAGTACTTC. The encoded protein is CACRQGHEQYF.

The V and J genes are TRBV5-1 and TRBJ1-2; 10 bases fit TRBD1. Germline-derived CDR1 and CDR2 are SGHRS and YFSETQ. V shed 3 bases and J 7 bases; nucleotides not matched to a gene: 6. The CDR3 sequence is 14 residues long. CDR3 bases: TGCGCCAGCAGCTCGGGGACAGGGGAAATTGGCTACACCTTC. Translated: CASSSGTGEIGYTF.